Listed below are T cell receptor beta chains from one sample, sequenced in a study of T cells after yellow fever vaccination. TCRdb itself ran the 5' RACE reads through MiXCR, one entry per CDR3 protein. The sample records some 110,000 distinct CDR3 sequences, 8.4% being singletons. The source material was CD8+ T cells sorted from PBMCs, sampled 45 days after the yellow fever booster vaccination. The source is a man aged 30 to 39 who received the YFV17D yellow fever vaccine. Each CDR3 is given with its conserved first and last residue. Fields, in order: CDR3 length, J gene, clone size, V gene, D gene, CDR3 protein, CDR3 DNA. D genes are given only for firm matches. Size values are once, few and many counts, or a class for expanded clones, and some rows have none.

>11|TRBJ2-1|many|TRBV29-1|.
CSVGARVEQFF
TGCAGCGTTGGGGCTAGGGTTGAGCAGTTCTTC
>14|TRBJ2-1|.|TRBV20-1|TRBD1
CSASGQGEYHEQFF
TGCAGTGCTAGCGGACAGGGGGAGTATCATGAGCAGTTCTTC
>13|TRBJ1-2|.|TRBV12-3/TRBV12-4|.
CASSFTPGDGYTF
TGTGCCAGCAGTTTCACCCCGGGGGATGGCTACACCTTC
>13|TRBJ2-2|many|TRBV29-1|.
CSVVDGYTGELFF
TGCAGCGTTGTGGACGGTTACACCGGGGAGCTGTTTTTT
>15|TRBJ2-5|many|TRBV27|TRBD2
CASSLTSGTPETQYF
TGTGCCAGCAGTTTAACTAGCGGGACCCCGGAGACCCAGTACTTC
>15|TRBJ1-2|many|TRBV5-1|.
CASSAEGSFRYGYTF
TGCGCCAGCAGCGCCGAGGGCTCTTTCCGCTATGGCTACACCTTC
>15|TRBJ1-2|few|TRBV7-9|.
CASSSDAGHLYGYTF
TGTGCCAGCAGCTCCGACGCGGGACACCTCTATGGCTACACCTTC
>16|TRBJ2-5|many|TRBV29-1|TRBD2
CSVEDVTSGSVETQYF
TGCAGCGTTGAAGATGTCACTAGCGGGAGTGTCGAGACCCAGTACTTC
>13|TRBJ2-5|.|TRBV7-8|.
CASSAGYRETQYF
TGTGCCAGCAGCGCAGGGTATCGAGAGACCCAGTACTTC
>15|TRBJ2-1|many|TRBV5-5|TRBD2
CASSFAGATYNEQFF
TGTGCCAGCAGCTTCGCGGGAGCCACTTACAATGAGCAGTTCTTC
>13|TRBJ2-5|many|TRBV12-3/TRBV12-4|.
CASSLGTQETQYF
TGTGCCAGCAGTTTAGGCACCCAAGAGACCCAGTACTTC
>13|TRBJ2-1|few|TRBV2|.
CASKISSNNEQFF
TGTGCCAGCAAAATTAGCAGCAACAATGAGCAGTTCTTC
>15|TRBJ1-1|many|TRBV19|.
CASSNAGPSNTEAFF
TGTGCCAGTAGTAACGCCGGCCCTAGTAACACTGAAGCTTTCTTT
>15|TRBJ2-1|many|TRBV20-1|TRBD2
CSASLAALSYNEQFF
TGCAGTGCTAGCCTAGCGGCCCTCTCCTACAATGAGCAGTTCTTC
>16|TRBJ1-5|many|TRBV16|.
CASSQFGSYSNQPQHF
TGTGCCAGCAGCCAATTTGGCAGTTATAGCAATCAGCCCCAGCATTTT
>13|TRBJ1-1|.|TRBV15|.
CATSRDPYTEAFF
TGTGCCACCAGCAGAGATCCCTACACTGAAGCTTTCTTT
>13|TRBJ2-7|few|TRBV27|.
CASKSGDTYEQYF
TGTGCCAGCAAGTCAGGGGATACCTACGAGCAGTACTTC
>17|TRBJ2-1|many|TRBV14|.
CASSQDPGVAAEYEQFF
TGTGCCAGCAGCCAAGACCCTGGGGTGGCGGCAGAGTATGAGCAGTTCTTC
>15|TRBJ2-2|many|TRBV20-1|.
CSARVPTGMVGELFF
TGCAGTGCTAGAGTCCCGACGGGGATGGTCGGGGAGCTGTTTTTT
>15|TRBJ2-1|few|TRBV7-9|TRBD2
CASSLGLAGIGEQFF
TGTGCCAGCAGCTTAGGACTAGCGGGAATAGGAGAGCAGTTCTTC
>11|TRBJ2-3|many|TRBV9|.
CASSLTDTQYF
TGTGCCAGCAGCTTGACAGATACGCAGTATTTT
>13|TRBJ2-7|many|TRBV29-1|TRBD2
CSVEGLADYEQYF
TGCAGCGTGGAAGGACTAGCGGACTACGAGCAGTACTTC
>15|TRBJ2-3|once|TRBV27|TRBD1
CASRNRDRVPDTHYF
TGTGCCAGCAGGAATCGGGACAGGGTTCCGGATACGCACTATTTT
>17|TRBJ2-1|many|TRBV5-1|TRBD2
CASSLAGLAAAYNEQFF
TGCGCCAGCAGCTTGGCGGGACTAGCGGCGGCCTACAATGAGCAGTTCTTC
>16|TRBJ2-1|.|TRBV7-9|TRBD2
CASSPQIFAGVDEQFF
TGTGCCAGCAGCCCGCAGATCTTTGCGGGAGTCGATGAGCAGTTCTTC
>13|TRBJ2-5|.|TRBV10-1|.
CASGTWAGETQYF
TGCGCCAGCGGGACTTGGGCCGGGGAGACCCAGTACTTC
>13|TRBJ2-1|many|TRBV4-3|.
CASSQVAGNEQFF
TGCGCCAGCAGCCAAGTCGCGGGGAATGAGCAGTTCTTC
>15|TRBJ1-1|.|TRBV25-1|TRBD1
CASSEFNRGNTEAFF
TGTGCCAGCAGTGAATTTAACAGGGGGAACACTGAAGCTTTCTTT
>14|TRBJ2-7|many|TRBV4-1|TRBD1
CASSPGTGRYEQYF
TGCGCCAGCAGCCCCGGGACAGGGAGGTACGAGCAGTACTTC
>12|TRBJ1-5|many|TRBV7-9|.
CASSLGGQPQHF
TGTGCCAGCAGCTTAGGCGGACAGCCCCAGCATTTT
>15|TRBJ2-1|many|TRBV6-1|.
CASSVAESSYNEQFF
TGTGCCAGCAGTGTGGCGGAGAGCTCCTACAATGAGCAGTTCTTC
>15|TRBJ2-7|few|TRBV7-9|.
CASSRRGRGPYEQYF
TGTGCCAGCAGCCGGAGGGGCAGGGGCCCCTACGAGCAGTACTTC
>15|TRBJ2-1|.|TRBV6-2/TRBV6-3|TRBD2
CASRKSGTTFNEQFF
TGTGCCAGCCGAAAGTCCGGGACTACTTTCAATGAGCAGTTCTTC
>14|TRBJ2-7|many|TRBV27|TRBD1
CASSEPGTGHEQYF
TGTGCCAGCAGTGAACCGGGGACAGGGCACGAGCAGTACTTC
>16|TRBJ2-1|few|TRBV27|.
CASSPSMGERNNEQFF
TGTGCCAGCAGCCCATCTATGGGGGAGAGAAACAATGAGCAGTTCTTC
>16|TRBJ2-1|many|TRBV29-1|.
CSVETIDGASYNEQFF
TGCAGCGTTGAAACGATAGACGGGGCGTCCTACAATGAGCAGTTCTTC
>17|TRBJ1-2|.|TRBV10-3|.
CTISSGQNMGDDYGYTF
TGTACCATCAGTTCAGGACAGAACATGGGGGATGACTATGGCTACACCTTC
>12|TRBJ2-7|many|TRBV12-3/TRBV12-4|.
CASSSNLYEQYF
TGTGCCAGCAGCTCAAACCTATACGAGCAGTACTTC
>16|TRBJ2-7|few|TRBV14|.
CASSQAVTHNQIEQYF
TGTGCCAGCAGCCAAGCGGTCACCCATAACCAAATCGAGCAGTACTTC
>18|TRBJ2-3|many|TRBV5-1|TRBD1
CASSLVPGQGMRTDTQYF
TGCGCCAGCAGCTTAGTCCCGGGACAGGGGATGAGGACAGATACGCAGTATTTT
>15|TRBJ1-1|many|TRBV5-1|TRBD1
CASSFQQGMNTEAFF
TGCGCCAGCAGCTTCCAACAGGGGATGAACACTGAAGCTTTCTTT